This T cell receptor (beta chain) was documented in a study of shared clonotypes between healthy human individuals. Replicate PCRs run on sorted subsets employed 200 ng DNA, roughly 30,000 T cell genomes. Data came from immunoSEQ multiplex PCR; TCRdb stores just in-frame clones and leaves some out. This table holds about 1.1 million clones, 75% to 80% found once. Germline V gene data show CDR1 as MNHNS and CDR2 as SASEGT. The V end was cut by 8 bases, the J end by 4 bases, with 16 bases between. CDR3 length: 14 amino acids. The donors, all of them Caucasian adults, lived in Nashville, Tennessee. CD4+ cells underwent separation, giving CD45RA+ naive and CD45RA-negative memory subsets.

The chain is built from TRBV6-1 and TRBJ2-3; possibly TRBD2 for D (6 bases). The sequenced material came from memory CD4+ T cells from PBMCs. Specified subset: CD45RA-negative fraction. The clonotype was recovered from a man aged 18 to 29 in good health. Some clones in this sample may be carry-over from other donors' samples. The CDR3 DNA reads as TGTGCCAGCCGCCTGACTAGTGGCGCAGATACGCAGTATTTT. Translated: CASRLTSGADTQYF.